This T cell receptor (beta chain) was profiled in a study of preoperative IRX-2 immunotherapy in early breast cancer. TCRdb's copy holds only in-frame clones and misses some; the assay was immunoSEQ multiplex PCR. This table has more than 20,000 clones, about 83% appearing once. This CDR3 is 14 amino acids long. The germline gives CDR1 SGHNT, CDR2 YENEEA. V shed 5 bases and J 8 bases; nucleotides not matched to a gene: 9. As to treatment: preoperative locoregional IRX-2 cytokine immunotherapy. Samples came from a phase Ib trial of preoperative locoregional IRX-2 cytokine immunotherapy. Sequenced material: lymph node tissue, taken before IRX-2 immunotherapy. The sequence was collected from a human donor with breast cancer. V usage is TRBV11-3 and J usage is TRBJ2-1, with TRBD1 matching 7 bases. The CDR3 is CASSRATGDDEQFF. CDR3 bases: TGTGCCAGCAGCCGAGCCACAGGGGATGATGAGCAGTTCTTC.